This T cell receptor beta chain was sequenced for a study of cytomegalovirus exposure and HLA in healthy donors. TCRdb keeps only in-frame clones here, not all; method: immunoSEQ multiplex PCR. The table lists around 200,000 clones, about 80% of them singletons. This clone has just one count. The CDR3 spans 16 residues. V was shortened by 0 bases and J by 3 bases, with 15 bases between the two germline ends. Germline CDR1 is MNHEY and CDR2 is SMNVEV (reference sequence). The V gene is TRBV27, the J gene TRBJ2-7, with D possibly being TRBD2 (5 bases). The sequenced sample was PBMCs. The clonotype was recovered from a woman aged 18-35 years in good health and CMV-seropositive. This CDR3 reads CASSLSSRGAIYEQYF. For the CDR3, the DNA is TGTGCCAGCAGTTTATCTAGCCGGGGAGCCATCTACGAGCAGTACTTC.